The source of this TCR beta chain is a study of blood T cell repertoires in COVID-19. As originally analysed: Amplification from reference gene primers served as the basis for estimated nucleated cell counts. Method: immunoSEQ multiplex PCR; TCRdb's copy keeps in-frame clones and lacks some. That table supplies the V and J calls and clone size; D and trimming were determined from the DNA. In the table there are roughly 100,000 clones, more than 75% of which are singletons. Germline V gene lookup returns CDR1 SGHTA and CDR2 FQGNSA. The CDR3 contains 16 residues. The V and J ends lost 5 bases and 0 bases respectively, with 15 bases between them.

The V and J genes are TRBV7-2 and TRBJ2-3; a possible D gene is TRBD2 (6 bases). Sequenced material: peripheral blood. The clonotype originates from a human donor in a cohort sampled during active COVID-19. Written as DNA, the CDR3 is TGTGCCAGCAGCCTTGGGAGTAGCGGTAGCACAGATACGCAGTATTTT. Encoded protein: CASSLGSSGSTDTQYF.